Each of the 26 T cell receptor beta chains below was sequenced from the same sample in a study of read filtering for tumor transcriptome and immune sequencing. From about 400 ng of RNA, a library with molecular barcoded alpha/delta and beta/gamma adaptors was made. TCRdb re-analysed the reads in MiXCR, keeping a single row per CDR3 protein. Here the sample spans roughly 130,000 distinct CDR3 sequences, under 15% being singletons. The sequenced material came from a population of CD138-negative cells sorted from bone marrow. These receptors originate from a donor aged 40 or over with multiple myeloma.

This clonotype was seen many times. The rearrangement uses TRBV18 and TRBJ2-2, with a weak D call TRBD1 (6 bases). The length of the CDR3 is 16 residues. Germline assignment: CDR1 KGHSH and CDR2 LQKENI. Deletions cut 3 bases from V and 1 base from J, with 12 bases between. The CDR3 region is CASSPRTGLNTGELFF. The CDR3 DNA sequence: TGTGCCAGCTCACCCCGAACAGGGCTGAACACCGGGGAGCTGTTTTTT. Using reference TRBV18 and TRBJ2-2 for the parts outside the CDR3, the full variable domain is NAGVMQNPRHLVRRRGQEARLRCSPMKGHSHVYWYRQLPEEGLKFMVYLQKENIIDESGMPKERFSAEFPKEGPSILRIQQVVRGDSAAYFCASSPRTGLNTGELFFGEGSRLTVL.

This clonotype was counted between two and nine times. The chain joins TRBV28 to TRBJ2-6; D is uncertain. The CDR3 is made up of 15 amino acids. Between the trimmed V and J ends, which lost 3 bases and 4 bases, there was a span of 10 bases. In germline, CDR1 is MDHEN, CDR2 SYDVKM. The CDR3 DNA reads TGTGCCAGCAGTTTCCCCAATAGAGGGGCCAACGTCCTGACTTTC. It yields the protein CASSFPNRGANVLTF.

This clonotype was seen many times. The chain joins TRBV10-1 to TRBJ2-3; the D gene could be TRBD1 or TRBD2 (5 bases each). CDR3 length equals 12 residues. CDR1 and CDR2 from the germline V gene are WNHNN and SYGVQD (reference sequence). V was trimmed by 8 bases and J by 8 bases, leaving 14 bases between them. The CDR3 DNA reads TGCGCCAGCCAAAACCCGGGGCCTACGCAGTATTTT. It yields the protein CASQNPGPTQYF.

At least ten counts were recorded for this clonotype. The genes are TRBV7-9 and TRBJ2-3; tentative D call: TRBD2 (6 bases). This CDR3 region has 15 residues. CDR1 is SEHNR and CDR2 is FQNEAQ in the germline V gene (reference sequence). V lost 5 bases and J 4 bases, leaving 16 bases between the germline ends. CDR3 sequence (DNA): TGTGCCAGCAGCCTTCGGGACTCTGGAGCAGATACGCAGTATTTT. This translates into CASSLRDSGADTQYF. Full variable domain (rest looked up from reference TRBV7-9 and TRBJ2-3): DTGVSQNPRHKITKRGQNVTFRCDPISEHNRLYWYRQTLGQGPEFLTYFQNEAQLEKSRLLSDRFSAERPKGSFSTLEIQRTEQGDSAMYLCASSLRDSGADTQYFGPGTRLTVL.

This clonotype appeared many times. The chain is built from TRBV20-1 and TRBJ2-1, with TRBD1 matching 10 bases. Germline CDR1 is DFQATT and CDR2 is SNEGSKA (reference sequence). The CDR3 is 15 amino acids. V gave up 2 bases and J gave up 8 bases; unmatched junction bases: 9. The CDR3 sequence: CSARSTGTGDDEQFF. In nucleotides, the CDR3 is TGCAGTGCTAGATCCACCGGGACAGGGGACGATGAGCAGTTCTTC.

The chain combines TRBV15 with TRBJ1-5, with a tentative D call TRBD1 (6 bases). From germline, CDR1 is LNHNV and CDR2 YYDKDF (reference sequence). Trimming pared 5 bases from V and 4 bases from J, leaving 12 bases between. This CDR3 spans 14 amino acids. The DNA of the CDR3 is TGTGCCACCAGCGGGGGGCAGATAAATCAGCCCCAGCATTTT. It translates to CATSGGQINQPQHF. Full variable domain (missing parts from reference TRBV15 and TRBJ1-5): DAMVIQNPRYQVTQFGKPVTLSCSQTLNHNVMYWYQQKSSQAPKLLFHYYDKDFNNEADTPDNFQSRRPNTSFCFLDIRSPGLGDTAMYLCATSGGQINQPQHFGDGTRLSIL.

This rearrangement joins TRBV4-1 to TRBJ2-3; D is unclear. Germline V gives CDR1 MGHRA, CDR2 YSYEKL. Trimming removed 1 base from V and 0 bases from J, with 8 bases in between. This CDR3 is built from 15 residues. The CDR3 DNA reads TGCGCCAGCAGCCAAGTCACGTCTAGCACAGATACGCAGTATTTT. This gives the protein CASSQVTSSTDTQYF.

By sample share, this clonotype is medium-sized (0.01 to 0.1%). The CDR3 is CASSLGQVSYNEQFF. CDR3 DNA: TGCGCCAGCAGCTTGGGACAGGTCTCCTACAATGAGCAGTTCTTC. The chain recombines TRBV5-1 with TRBJ2-1; possible D gene TRBD1, 6 bases. V lost 0 bases, J lost 0 bases, and 7 bases lay in between. Germline V gene data show CDR1 as SGHRS and CDR2 as YFSETQ. This CDR3 region has 15 residues.

As to this clonotype: This may come from a read error, since a much larger clone is one base off. This CDR3 is CASRQWSSYEQYF. CDR3 in DNA: TGTGCCTCTCGGCAGTGGAGCTCCTACGAGCAGTACTTC. The gene calls are TRBV6-2 or TRBV6-3 and TRBJ2-7; no definite D call. This CDR3 has 13 amino acids. Trimming removed 11 bases at V and 0 bases at J, with 14 bases between. Germline-derived CDR1 and CDR2 are MNHEY and SVGEGT.

A remark on this clonotype: A far larger clone is one nucleotide away, so this likely arose from a read error. V is TRBV6-5 and J is TRBJ2-1, with TRBD2 as a possible D gene (5 bases). Germline values: CDR1 MNHEY, CDR2 SVGAGI. The CDR3 covers 14 residues. The CDR3 DNA reads as TGTGCCAGCAGTCACTCGAGGGTATACAATGAGCAGTTCTTC. As protein: CASSHSRVYNEQFF.

This clonotype was counted ten times or more. This chain links TRBV7-9 with TRBJ2-3, with unresolved D. V was trimmed by 1 base and J by 6 bases, leaving 8 bases between them. The CDR3 has 13 amino acids. Germline CDR1 is SEHNR and CDR2 is FQNEAQ (reference sequence). CDR3 DNA sequence: TGTGCCAGCAGCTTAGGTCCGCGGGATACGCAGTATTTT. Protein: CASSLGPRDTQYF.

This clonotype came up many times. This rearrangement joins TRBV4-1 to TRBJ2-3; 11 bases are shared with TRBD2. Germline assignment: CDR1 MGHRA and CDR2 YSYEKL. The CDR3 runs to 15 residues. After removal of 6 bases from V and 2 bases from J, the junction contained 4 bases not matched to a gene. The CDR3 spells CASRTSGGLTDTQYF. CDR3 sequence (DNA): TGCGCCAGCAGAACTAGCGGGGGCCTCACAGATACGCAGTATTTT.

Many counts were recorded for this clonotype. V and J are TRBV29-1 and TRBJ1-1; 9 nucleotides match TRBD1. Germline V CDR1 and CDR2: SQVTM, ANQGSEA. The CDR3 runs to 12 residues. The J segment lost 3 bases and the V segment lost 6 bases, leaving 2 bases of the junction unmatched. Written as DNA, the CDR3 is TGCAGCGTCGACAGGGGGGACACTGAAGCTTTCTTT. It codes for CSVDRGDTEAFF.

This clonotype came up a few times. The chain couples TRBV7-2 to TRBJ2-5; D is uncertain. Germline values: CDR1 SGHTA, CDR2 FQGNSA. The CDR3 is 12 amino acids. V lost 1 base to trimming and J lost 9 bases, with 9 bases between them. This CDR3 reads CASSLVIRAQYF. CDR3 nucleotides: TGTGCCAGCAGCTTAGTCATCCGGGCCCAGTACTTC.

This clonotype was detected ten times or more. The gene calls are TRBV11-2 and TRBJ2-3, with D possibly matching TRBD1 (6 bases). The CDR3 totals 15 residues. V shed 4 bases and J shed 0 bases, with 11 bases lying between them. Germline V gene lookup returns CDR1 SGHAT and CDR2 FQNNGV. CDR3 residues: CASSWGQTSTDTQYF. As DNA, the CDR3 is TGTGCCAGCAGCTGGGGACAAACTAGCACAGATACGCAGTATTTT.

This clonotype showed up many times. V gene TRBV4-1 combines with J gene TRBJ1-1, with 7 bases lining up with TRBD1. V shed 3 bases, J shed 4 bases, and the junction held 5 bases outside the gene matches. The germline V gene encodes CDR1 MGHRA and CDR2 YSYEKL. The CDR3 runs 14 residues. This CDR3 reads CASSQVSGGTEAFF. The CDR3 bases are TGCGCCAGCAGCCAGGTCTCAGGGGGCACTGAAGCTTTCTTT.

The table lists this clonotype with many counts. The chain carries TRBV7-2 and TRBJ1-5, with 7 bases lining up with TRBD1. The germline V gene has CDR1 SGHTA and CDR2 FQGNSA. Losses at the gene ends were 1 base for V and 7 bases for J; bases not matched to a gene: 7. The CDR3 consists of 15 residues. The CDR3 loop reads CASSLVRGQGQPQHF. For the CDR3, the DNA is TGTGCCAGCAGCTTAGTAAGGGGGCAGGGGCAGCCCCAGCATTTT.

This clonotype was observed a handful of times. The chain carries TRBV3-2 and TRBJ2-7. TRBV3-2 is a pseudogene locus. The CDR3 spans 12 residues. DNA for the CDR3: TGTGCCAGCAGCCAAGACAGCCGCGAGCAGTACTTC. Translating it yields CASSQDSREQYF.

This clonotype has a handful of counts. At one of its ends the junction is not consistent with the germline gene, which may arise from a read error. The V call is TRBV4-1, the J call TRBJ2-2, with D maybe TRBD1 (8 bases). Germline-derived CDR1 and CDR2 are MGHRA and YSYEKL. The CDR3 contains 14 residues. The CDR3: CTSSGTGNTGELFF. The CDR3 nucleotides are TGCACCAGCAGCGGGACAGGGAACACCGGGGAGCTGTTTTTT.

In its sample, this clonotype was seen many times. The chain employs TRBV11-3 and TRBJ2-1; D call uncertain. This CDR3 is built from 15 residues. The germline V and J ends were trimmed by 0 bases and 5 bases, with 11 bases remaining between them. Per the germline V gene, CDR1 is SGHNT and CDR2 is YENEEA. CDR3 sequence: CASSLEFLEHNEQFF. For the CDR3, the DNA is TGTGCCAGCAGCTTAGAGTTCCTAGAACACAATGAGCAGTTCTTC. Looking up the rest from reference TRBV11-3 and TRBJ2-1 gives the full variable domain: EAGVVQSPRYKIIEKKQPVAFWCNPISGHNTLYWYLQNLGQGPELLIRYENEEAVDDSQLPKDRFSAERLKGVDSTLKIQPAELGDSAVYLCASSLEFLEHNEQFFGPGTRLTVL.

For this clonotype: Possible read error: a much larger clone is one base away. The rearrangement links TRBV7-2 to TRBJ1-1; D may be TRBD1 (5 bases). Germline-derived CDR1 and CDR2 are SGHTA and FQGNSA. This CDR3 is 12 amino acids long. The CDR3 sequence is CASSHVDTKASF. In nucleotides, the CDR3 is TGTGCCAGCAGCCACGTGGACACAAAAGCTTCCTTT. Full variable domain (missing parts from reference TRBV7-2 and TRBJ1-1): GAGVSQSPSNKVTEKGKDVELRCDPISGHTALYWYRQSLGQGLEFLIYFQGNSAPDKSGLPSDRFSAERTGGSVSTLTIQRTQQEDSAVYLCASSHVDTKASFGQGTRLTVV.

A note on this clonotype: A far bigger clonotype differs at one base, so this is likely a read error. This rearrangement joins TRBV5-5 to TRBJ2-1; the D gene is possibly TRBD2 (5 bases). CDR3 length equals 15 residues. V was cut by 4 bases and J by 4 bases, with 15 bases left in between. Per germline, CDR1 SGHKS and CDR2 YYEKEE (reference sequence). This CDR3 reads CASSHAEGGYNEQFF. The CDR3 coding sequence is TGTGCCAGCAGCCATGCAGAGGGCGGATACAATGAGCAGTTCTTC.

This clonotype has ten or more counts. The CDR3 DNA is TGTGCCAGCAGCCGGGACAGGGGAGGTCTTCAGTACTTC. This encodes CASSRDRGGLQYF. The genes are TRBV3-1 and TRBJ2-4; 10 nucleotides match TRBD1. V shed 4 bases and J 11 bases; nucleotides not matched to a gene: 5. The CDR3 is 13 residues long. Germline V gene lookup returns CDR1 LGHDT and CDR2 YNNKEL (reference sequence). The whole variable domain, filled in from reference TRBV3-1 and TRBJ2-4, reads DTAVSQTPKYLVTQMGNDKSIKCEQNLGHDTMYWYKQDSKKFLKIMFSYNNKELIINETVPNRFSPKSPDKAHLNLHINSLELGDSAVYFCASSRDRGGLQYFGAGTRLSVL.

This chain uses TRBV9 with TRBJ2-5, with D perhaps TRBD1 (6 bases). Trimming took off 3 bases at V and 4 bases at J, with 13 bases between the two ends. Germline loops: CDR1 SGDLS, CDR2 YYNGEE. This CDR3 contains 14 residues. The CDR3 is CASSATQGRETQYF. The CDR3 DNA follows: TGTGCCAGCAGCGCTACCCAGGGGAGAGAGACCCAGTACTTC.

In its sample, this clonotype was seen many times. The rearrangement joins TRBV18 to TRBJ2-3; 10 nucleotides agree with TRBD1. The ends lost 5 bases at V and 5 bases at J; junction bases unmatched: 10. The V gene's germline CDR1 is KGHSH and CDR2 LQKENI. CDR3 length: 16 amino acids. The CDR3 loop reads CASSTRGQGPEDTQYF. As DNA, the CDR3 is TGTGCCAGCTCAACCAGGGGACAGGGGCCCGAAGATACGCAGTATTTT.

On this clonotype itself: Because the CDR3 is missing its conserved closing phenylalanine or tryptophan, this is likely a read error. The chain joins TRBV7-2 to TRBJ2-7; D uncertain. Germline V CDR1 and CDR2: SGHTA, FQGNSA. This CDR3 region has 13 residues. V was clipped by 2 bases and J by 7 bases, with 12 bases between them. CDR3 sequence: CASSLRIAREQYC. CDR3 DNA: TGTGCCAGCAGCTTAAGAATAGCAAGGGAGCAGTACTGC.